The rows below give T cell receptor beta chains drawn from one sample of a study of blood T cell repertoires in COVID-19. Measured with immunoSEQ multiplex PCR; TCRdb has only the in-frame clones, and not every one. The sample includes 67,000 or so clones, about four fifths of them seen just once. What was sequenced was peripheral blood. The receptors here all came from a man between 65 and 85 years old with acute or convalescent COVID-19. The CDR3 runs from the conserved cysteine through the conserved F or W. Fields, in order: CDR3 DNA, CDR3 protein, V gene, clone size, D gene, J gene. D genes are given only for firm matches. Clone size is stated in some rows and not others, as once, few, many or a class when expanded.

TGCGCCAGCAGCCAAGAGGACAGGGGCGAAGCTTTCTTT,CASSQEDRGEAFF,TRBV4-3,-,TRBD1,TRBJ1-1
TGCGCCAGCAGCCTTCTAGCGGGAGTTAGTGAGACCCAGTACTTC,CASSLLAGVSETQYF,TRBV5-1,once,TRBD2,TRBJ2-5
TGTGCCAGCTCACCACCGGGAGGACTAGCGGTACACAATGAGCAGTTCTTC,CASSPPGGLAVHNEQFF,TRBV18,once,TRBD2,TRBJ2-1
TGTGCCACCAGTGATTGGCCTGACAGGGAGATAAGGGGCTACACCTTC,CATSDWPDREIRGYTF,TRBV24-1,-,TRBD1,TRBJ1-2
TGTGCCTGGAGGTCGGGACTAGCGGGAGATTACGAGCAGTACTTC,CAWRSGLAGDYEQYF,TRBV30,-,TRBD2,TRBJ2-7
TGCGCCAGCCGAACGAGCGGGAGGGGCACAGATACGCAGTATTTT,CASRTSGRGTDTQYF,TRBV5-1,-,TRBD2,TRBJ2-3
TGCGCCAGCAGCTTCCGGGAGCAGTTCTTC,CASSFREQFF,TRBV5-1,-,-,TRBJ2-1
TGTGCCAGCAGCATCGACTTCGCTAGCTCCTACGAGCAGTACTTC,CASSIDFASSYEQYF,TRBV6-5,-,-,TRBJ2-7
TGCGCCAGCAGCCGGGGGACAGGGGGGATGAACACTGAAGCTTTCTTT,CASSRGTGGMNTEAFF,TRBV4-1,-,TRBD1,TRBJ1-1
TGTGCCAGCAGCTTAGGGGGCGGTTTGAACACTGAAGCTTTCTTT,CASSLGGGLNTEAFF,TRBV7-9,-,-,TRBJ1-1
TGTGCCAGCAGCTCGACCCAGGGTTCAGGAGAGACCCAGTACTTC,CASSSTQGSGETQYF,TRBV7-8,-,-,TRBJ2-5
TGTGCTGTGGAGGGTGAGATCGGAGACACCATATATTTT,CAVEGEIGDTIYF,TRBV12-3/TRBV12-4,-,-,TRBJ1-3
TGTGCCAGCAGTTTCTACAGGGGATACATGAACACTGAAGCTTTCTTT,CASSFYRGYMNTEAFF,TRBV6-5,once,TRBD1,TRBJ1-1
TGTGCCAGCAGCTTGGTTGGGAGCCCGAACACTGAAGCTTTCTTT,CASSLVGSPNTEAFF,TRBV5-4,few,-,TRBJ1-1
TGTGCCAGCAGTTTAGCGGGAGGGGCCTACAATGAGCAGTTCTTC,CASSLAGGAYNEQFF,TRBV25-1,few,TRBD2,TRBJ2-1
TGTGCCAGCAGCCAAGATACTAGGTCGATGAACGAGCAGTACTTC,CASSQDTRSMNEQYF,TRBV3-1/TRBV3-2,few,-,TRBJ2-7
TGTGCCAGCAGTGGTCCTGGCAGTAGCACAGATACGCAGTATTTT,CASSGPGSSTDTQYF,TRBV9,-,-,TRBJ2-3
TGCGCCAGCGGAGGGGAGGGAGAGACCCAGTACTTC,CASGGEGETQYF,TRBV5-1,-,TRBD2,TRBJ2-5
TGTGCCAGCAGTTACTCGAACCCGAAAGACAGGGATTATAAGAATGAAAAACTGTTTTTT,CASSYSNPKDRDYKNEKLFF,TRBV6-7,-,TRBD1,TRBJ1-4
TGTGCCAGCACCTCCTCGGGGGAACGTGATCACGAGCAGTACTTC,CASTSSGERDHEQYF,TRBV6-5,-,-,TRBJ2-7
TGTGCCAGCAGTGAAGTTCGCGGGACTAGCGGGAGGCCGTTAAGGAAGTATTTT,CASSEVRGTSGRPLRKYF,TRBV6-1,-,TRBD2,TRBJ2-3
TGTGCCAGCAGCCCAACGTCCAACTACTATGGCTACACCTTC,CASSPTSNYYGYTF,TRBV11-2,-,-,TRBJ1-2
TGTGCCAGCAGTTTCGCGGGAGGGGGCACAGATACGCAGTATTTT,CASSFAGGGTDTQYF,TRBV27,few,TRBD2,TRBJ2-3
TGTGCCAGCAGCCCGGGACAGGGTATTACTGAAGCTTTCTTT,CASSPGQGITEAFF,TRBV2,-,TRBD1,TRBJ1-1
TGTGCCAGCTCACCACAACAGAGCAATGAGCAGTTCTTC,CASSPQQSNEQFF,TRBV18,-,-,TRBJ2-1
TGTGCCAGCAGTGCCTACGGGACAGGTAACACTGAAGCTTTCTTT,CASSAYGTGNTEAFF,TRBV25-1,few,TRBD1,TRBJ1-1